This TCR beta chain stems from a study of CD8+ T cells in alopecia areata listed by TCRdb under 2018. Study-wide context: To study T cell clonal expansion in alopecia areata, the researchers applied high-throughput TCRbeta sequencing to both the C3H/HeJ mouse model and human patients. Scalp tissue and sorted CD4+ and CD8+ peripheral blood T cells from patchy and totalis/universalis alopecia areata patients and from healthy controls were covered by human TCRbeta sequencing. The RNA source kit depended on sample type: the PAXgene miRNA kit for fixed scalp, the miRNeasy kit for PBMCs, and the RNeasy kit for mouse skin. Amplification of TCRbeta CDR3 regions was done by immunoSEQ multiplex PCR using 35 Vbeta forward primers and 13 Jbeta reverse primers. Scalp clonality was compared across normal scalp (n=4), patchy alopecia areata scalp (n=8), and alopecia totalis/universalis scalp (n=8). Paper-wide results and their limitations: Shared TCR sequences between patients were less evident than in mice, which may be partly attributable to HLA diversity in the patient population. Compared with normal scalp, lesional scalp, particularly in alopecia totalis/universalis, had higher clonality and more expanded CD8+ clones, which suggests antigenic drive. Unlike mouse skin, which is dominated by gammadelta T cells, normal human skin has resident alphabeta T cells that are also sequenced, and this complicates analysis of the scalp TCR repertoire.

A word on this clone: Its cognate antigen has yet to be identified. The input lacks base qualities; no much larger clone sits a single base away.

V is cut by 4 bases and J by 2 bases, and the space between the germline ends is 15 bases. CDR3 length: 16 amino acids, cysteine to phenylalanine. Only the CDR3 DNA stays, 48 bases, in frame from base 1. From a lookup of the germline V gene, CDR1 and CDR2 are SGHRS and YFSETQ. PBMCs were isolated by density centrifugation and stained for CD3, CD4 and CD8, after which CD4+ and CD8+ T cells were sorted on a FACSAria. Unaffected controls provided scalp biopsies and blood samples. The library was prepared using the immunoSEQ multiplex PCR assay. RNA was extracted from all samples and reverse transcribed into cDNA as template for TCR sequencing. First-strand cDNA was synthesized with SuperScript III using a 2:1 mix of oligo-dT and random hexamers. A synthetic immune receptor repertoire was used to measure amplification bias, and any remaining bias was corrected computationally. The paper's data handling went like this. After raw reads were preprocessed to remove errors, the CDR3 was defined following IMGT conventions as running from the conserved cysteine to phenylalanine. Clonality was computed by normalizing Shannon entropy by log2 of the number of productive unique TCRs and subtracting the result from 1. Whether scalp clones were CD4 or CD8 was inferred by matching scalp TCRbeta sequences against CD4 and CD8 repertoires sorted from blood. TCRdb mirrors the immuneACCESS table, restricted to in-frame sequences. Some clones are absent from its copies; in checked studies, under half trace to an unresolved V gene, and the reason for the others is unknown. D and trimming were read from the DNA, whereas the V and J calls and clone size are those reported in that table. The sample table holds 85,000 to 110,000 clones, of which roughly 50% were seen once. Around 9% of the sample rests with the top ten.

The chain joins TRBV5-1 to TRBJ2-2, with TRBD1 tentatively as D gene (7 bases match). This receptor was obtained from a human donor in good health. Sequencing was carried out using CD4+ T cells sorted from blood. CDR3 loop: CASSLRDSLNTGELFF. In nucleotides, the sequence is TGCGCCAGCAGCCTGCGGGACAGCCTAAACACCGGGGAGCTGTTTTTT.